The sequence of this T cell receptor beta chain was determined in a study of blood T cell repertoires in COVID-19. For the study at large: The origin of the acute and convalescent COVID-19 samples was the United States, Italy and Spain. T cells, B-cell-depleted T cells, or PBMCs supplied cDNA or gDNA.

This clone occurred a few times. Methods used by the authors: Estimates of nucleated cell counts were drawn from the amplification of reference gene primers. Some clones are missing from TCRdb's copy, which holds only in-frame ones; the method was immunoSEQ multiplex PCR. For V, J and clone size, that table is used; D and trimming come from the DNA. Here the sample spans about 56,000 clones, around 84% being singletons. CDR1 is ENHRY, CDR2 SYGVKD, per germline. With 6 bases clipped from V and 7 bases from J, the junction kept 12 bases outside the gene matches. The CDR3 contains 15 residues. The TCR originated in a woman aged 80 or over with acute or convalescent COVID-19. The chain has TRBV10-3 and TRBJ2-7; 10 nucleotides line up with TRBD2. Sequenced input: peripheral blood. The DNA for the CDR3 is TGTGCCATCAGCCAGGCTAGCGGGGGCCATCATGAGCAGTACTTC. Encoded protein: CAISQASGGHHEQYF.